A single T cell receptor (beta chain) is shown here with its context. From germline, CDR1 is SGHNT and CDR2 YENEEA. Deletions cut 5 bases from V and 7 bases from J, with 16 bases between. The CDR3 sequence is 14 residues long. The sample is drawn from a study of blood T cell repertoires in COVID-19. The overall study: COVID-19 samples collected from the United States, Italy and Spain covered acute and convalescent phases.

Measured with immunoSEQ multiplex PCR; TCRdb has only the in-frame clones, and not every one. This sample carries 200,000 to 250,000 clones, about 85% of them seen once, and the ten largest clones take 5.5% to 7.5%. The chain is built from TRBV11-3 and TRBJ2-3, with unresolved D. The sequence derives from a woman in her fifties or sixties with active or convalescent COVID-19. The sequencing sample was made of peripheral blood. The CDR3 loop reads CASSLSPSVHTQYF. The DNA for the CDR3 is TGTGCCAGCAGCCTCTCTCCTTCCGTCCATACGCAGTATTTT. The variable domain in full, with the rest retrieved from reference TRBV11-3 and TRBJ2-3, is EAGVVQSPRYKIIEKKQPVAFWCNPISGHNTLYWYLQNLGQGPELLIRYENEEAVDDSQLPKDRFSAERLKGVDSTLKIQPAELGDSAVYLCASSLSPSVHTQYFGPGTRLTVL.